Presented here are 30 T cell receptor beta chains from one specimen sequenced in a study of T cell changes during pregnancy in multiple sclerosis. Clones were read by immunoSEQ multiplex PCR, and TCRdb kept only the in-frame ones, dropping some. The sample includes some 96,000 clones, roughly 90% seen only once; the top ten take 1.9%. The material was peripheral blood, obtained after pregnancy. The receptors were gathered from a female donor with multiple sclerosis, enrolled in a pregnancy study.

The chain has TRBV4-1 and TRBJ1-1; 9 positions agree with TRBD1. Germline V lookup: CDR1 MGHRA, CDR2 YSYEKL. The V and J ends lost 3 bases and 4 bases, in that order; junction bases with no gene match: 15. The CDR3 totals 18 residues. CDR3 in DNA: TGCGCCAGCAGCCAGACCCGGGACAGGGCGTTTCGGGGCACTGAAGCTTTCTTT. This translates into CASSQTRDRAFRGTEAFF.

V usage is TRBV6-5 and J usage is TRBJ2-3, with 11 nucleotides matching TRBD2. The CDR3 runs to 15 residues. With V trimmed by 2 bases and J by 3 bases, 1 base remained unmatched. Germline V gene lookup returns CDR1 MNHEY and CDR2 SVGAGI. The CDR3 here is CASSYRTSGTDTQYF. CDR3 in DNA: TGTGCCAGCAGTTACCGGACTAGCGGGACAGATACGCAGTATTTT.

The V gene is TRBV7-3, the J gene TRBJ2-1, with D unclear. Trimming stripped 5 bases from V and 0 bases from J, with 5 bases between. The CDR3 runs to 13 residues. CDR1 and CDR2 from the germline V gene are SGHTA and FQGTGA. The CDR3 nucleotides read TGTGCCAGCAGCGTATACTCCTACAATGAGCAGTTCTTC. Encoded protein: CASSVYSYNEQFF.

The chain uses TRBV7-3 and TRBJ2-6, with TRBD1 matching 11 bases. V lost 5 bases, J lost 3 bases, and 9 bases stayed unmatched. Germline CDR1 reads SGHTA; CDR2 reads FQGTGA. The CDR3 covers 18 residues. Written as DNA, the CDR3 is TGTGCCAGCAGCCCAGACGGACAGGGGGCTTATGGGGCCAACGTCCTGACTTTC. This codes for CASSPDGQGAYGANVLTF.

The rearrangement uses TRBV5-6 and TRBJ1-6, with D unclear. The germline V and J ends were trimmed by 0 bases and 8 bases, with 9 bases remaining between them. The V gene's germline CDR1 is SGHDT and CDR2 YYEEEE. CDR3 length: 14 amino acids. CDR3 loop: CASSLGGRDSPLHF. The CDR3 DNA reads TGTGCCAGCAGCTTGGGAGGGAGAGATTCACCCCTCCACTTT.

The rearrangement uses TRBV7-9 and TRBJ1-2; D possibly corresponds to TRBD1 (5 bases). V lost 2 bases, J lost 7 bases, and 17 bases lay in between. Germline V CDR1 and CDR2: SEHNR, FQNEAQ (reference sequence). CDR3 length equals 15 residues. Here the CDR3 DNA reads TGTGCCAGCAGCTTAACGAGACAGACGTTCGGTGGCTACACCTTC. Translation gives CASSLTRQTFGGYTF.

V is TRBV19 and J is TRBJ1-6; maybe TRBD1 (6 bases). The CDR3 is made up of 13 amino acids. The germline V gene encodes CDR1 LNHDA and CDR2 SQIVND (reference sequence). V was clipped by 6 bases and J by 10 bases, with 13 bases between them. Here the CDR3 DNA reads TGTGCCAGTAGCCAGGACAGACGCTCACCCCTCCACTTT. This sequence encodes CASSQDRRSPLHF.

The V call is TRBV28, the J call TRBJ1-6; 8 bases fit TRBD1. V was clipped by 3 bases and J by 7 bases; unmatched bases: 2. The CDR3 extends over 14 amino acids. In germline, CDR1 is MDHEN, CDR2 SYDVKM. CDR3 DNA sequence: TGTGCCAGCAGTTTCGGACAGGGCAATTCACCCCTCCACTTT. This gives the protein CASSFGQGNSPLHF.

The V and J genes are TRBV6-5 and TRBJ2-3, with D possibly TRBD2 on 5 matching bases. CDR3 length: 16 residues. V was clipped by 0 bases and J by 6 bases, with 16 bases between them. The V gene's germline CDR1 is MNHEY and CDR2 SVGAGI. The CDR3, as DNA: TGTGCCAGCAGTTACTCGTTGTTAGCGCCTTCCGATACGCAGTATTTT. As protein: CASSYSLLAPSDTQYF.

The J gene is TRBJ2-7, the V gene TRBV2; TRBD1 matches at 7 bases. Per the germline V gene, CDR1 is SNHLY and CDR2 is FYNNEI. Trimming at V came to 7 bases and at J to 2 bases, leaving 5 bases not matched to a gene. The CDR3 consists of 13 residues. The CDR3 reads CASTRTGAYEQYF. CDR3 sequence (DNA): TGTGCCAGCACCCGGACAGGCGCCTACGAGCAGTACTTC. Complete variable domain (other parts from reference TRBV2 and TRBJ2-7): EPEVTQTPSHQVTQMGQEVILRCVPISNHLYFYWYRQILGQKVEFLVSFYNNEISEKSEIFDDQFSVERPDGSNFTLKIRSTKLEDSAMYFCASTRTGAYEQYFGPGTRLTVT.

The rearrangement uses TRBV19 and TRBJ2-7; maybe TRBD1 (5 bases). The CDR3 is made up of 12 amino acids. Looked up from germline, CDR1 is LNHDA and CDR2 is SQIVND (reference sequence). Trimming stripped 8 bases from V and 6 bases from J, with 14 bases between. The CDR3 region is CASAPGSGEQYF. The CDR3 region has the DNA TGTGCCAGTGCTCCAGGGTCCGGCGAGCAGTACTTC.

This clone was observed once. V is TRBV5-5 and J is TRBJ1-2, with a possible D match to TRBD1 (5 bases). CDR1 and CDR2 from the germline V gene are SGHKS and YYEKEE (reference sequence). The CDR3 runs 15 residues. The ends were cut back, 5 bases at V and 1 base at J, with 15 bases in the middle. The CDR3 loop is CASRDLDRDNYGYTF. As DNA, the CDR3 is TGTGCCAGCAGAGACCTCGACAGAGATAACTATGGCTACACCTTC.

The V gene is TRBV6-1, the J gene TRBJ2-7; D gene ambiguous. The V gene's germline CDR1 is MNHNS and CDR2 SASEGT. The CDR3 spans 16 residues. Trimming stripped 4 bases from V and 2 bases from J, with 18 bases between. The CDR3, as DNA: TGTGCCAGCAGTGCCAGAAAAACTTCACTAACCTACGAGCAGTACTTC. Translated, it gives CASSARKTSLTYEQYF.

The rearrangement uses TRBV18 and TRBJ1-6; TRBD1 aligns across 11 bases. This CDR3 is 20 amino acids long. Per the germline V gene, CDR1 is KGHSH and CDR2 is LQKENI. J lost 0 bases, V lost 3 bases, and 10 bases had no gene match. The CDR3 reads CASSPLPGQGESSYNSPLHF. CDR3 bases: TGTGCCAGCTCACCGCTTCCGGGACAGGGGGAGAGCTCCTATAATTCACCCCTCCACTTT. Using reference TRBV18 and TRBJ1-6 for the parts outside the CDR3, the full variable domain is NAGVMQNPRHLVRRRGQEARLRCSPMKGHSHVYWYRQLPEEGLKFMVYLQKENIIDESGMPKERFSAEFPKEGPSILRIQQVVRGDSAAYFCASSPLPGQGESSYNSPLHFGNGTRLTVT.

The chain has TRBV7-9 and TRBJ2-3; TRBD1 agrees at 10 bases. The CDR3 loop spans 17 amino acids. Trimming at V came to 3 bases and at J to 4 bases, leaving 10 bases not matched to a gene. The germline gives CDR1 SEHNR, CDR2 FQNEAQ (reference sequence). CDR3 sequence (DNA): TGTGCCAGCAGCTTCTACTTTGGGACAGGGGCTCCAGATACGCAGTATTTT. This translates into CASSFYFGTGAPDTQYF.

This clone was seen just once. J is TRBJ2-3 and V is TRBV7-3, with a possible D match to TRBD1 (6 bases). Deletions cut 5 bases from V and 5 bases from J, with 14 bases between. This CDR3 is built from 14 residues. Germline lookup yields CDR1 SGHTA and CDR2 FQGTGA. CDR3 DNA: TGTGCCAGCAGCCAGGGGACACCGATAGATACGCAGTATTTT. Translating it yields CASSQGTPIDTQYF. Complete variable domain (other parts from reference TRBV7-3 and TRBJ2-3): GAGVSQTPSNKVTEKGKYVELRCDPISGHTALYWYRQSLGQGPEFLIYFQGTGAADDSGLPNDRFFAVRPEGSVSTLKIQRTERGDSAVYLCASSQGTPIDTQYFGPGTRLTVL.

The chain is built from TRBV7-9 and TRBJ2-1, with 7 bases identical to TRBD2. Germline V CDR1 and CDR2: SEHNR, FQNEAQ (reference sequence). The CDR3 loop spans 16 amino acids. The V segment lost 5 bases and the J segment 2 bases; nucleotides outside the gene matches: 9. DNA of the CDR3: TGTGCCAGCAGCGGGTCGGGCGGGGGTACCTACAATGAGCAGTTCTTC. Its translation: CASSGSGGGTYNEQFF.

The chain uses TRBV11-3 and TRBJ2-3; perhaps TRBD1 as D (5 bases). The V gene lost 3 bases and the J gene lost 3 bases, with 7 bases spanning the gap. This CDR3 region has 13 residues. From germline, CDR1 is SGHNT and CDR2 YENEEA. The CDR3 bases are TGTGCCAGCAGCTTCCAGGGTACAGATACGCAGTATTTT. It yields the protein CASSFQGTDTQYF.

The chain has TRBV18 and TRBJ1-1; D is undetermined. V lost 2 bases and J lost 0, with 4 bases in between. From germline, CDR1 is KGHSH and CDR2 LQKENI. The CDR3 consists of 13 residues. CDR3 nucleotides: TGTGCCAGCTCACCAGAGATGAACACTGAAGCTTTCTTT. Translated, it gives CASSPEMNTEAFF.

This chain joins TRBV6-5 and TRBJ1-1; 7 bases match TRBD1. There are 14 residues in the CDR3. J gave up 5 bases and V 2 bases, and 5 bases lay outside the gene matches. The germline V gene has CDR1 MNHEY and CDR2 SVGAGI. CDR3 sequence (DNA): TGTGCCAGCAGTTACGGGACAGTGAGAACTGAAGCTTTCTTT. Translated: CASSYGTVRTEAFF.

The rearrangement uses TRBV9 and TRBJ1-6, with 8 bases matching TRBD1. The CDR3 extends over 17 amino acids. Germline assignment: CDR1 SGDLS and CDR2 YYNGEE. Unmatched junction bases numbered 3, after V lost 1 base and J lost 0 bases. The CDR3 is CASSVQGASSYNSPLHF. Written as DNA, the CDR3 is TGTGCCAGCAGCGTACAGGGGGCTAGCTCCTATAATTCACCCCTCCACTTT.

V is TRBV11-2 and J is TRBJ1-1; a weak D match, TRBD1 (5 bases). There are 12 residues in the CDR3. Trimming left V 1 base short and J 9 bases short, with 9 bases between. Germline-derived CDR1 and CDR2 are SGHAT and FQNNGV. CDR3 bases: TGTGCCAGCAGCTTAGGGGAGGGGAAAGCTTTCTTT. Its translation is CASSLGEGKAFF.

The sample holds one count of this clone. The rearrangement joins TRBV7-2 to TRBJ1-2; 9 bases map to TRBD1. This CDR3 contains 13 residues. Germline CDR1 and CDR2: SGHTA and FQGNSA. Trimming took 4 bases from V and 4 from J; bases not matched to a gene: 1. CDR3 in DNA: TGTGCCAGCAGCTCGACAGGGGGCTATGGCTACACCTTC. Protein sequence: CASSSTGGYGYTF.

The rearrangement links TRBV25-1 to TRBJ1-6; TRBD1 is a possible D gene (5 bases). Trimming stripped 4 bases from V and 0 bases from J, with 16 bases between. CDR1 and CDR2 from the germline V gene are MGHDK and SYGVNS. The CDR3 runs to 18 residues. The CDR3 coding sequence is TGTGCCAGCAGTGCCCAGGGTGGGGGGAGCTCCTATAATTCACCCCTCCACTTT. This codes for CASSAQGGGSSYNSPLHF.

This chain uses TRBV4-1 with TRBJ1-4; TRBD1 matches 9 bases. Germline loops: CDR1 MGHRA, CDR2 YSYEKL. CDR3 length equals 16 residues. V trimming: 5 bases; J trimming: 7 bases; junction bases outside the gene matches: 11. CDR3 sequence (DNA): TGCGCCAGCAGCAGGCCCGGGACAGGGATGGTTGAAAAACTGTTTTTT. It translates to CASSRPGTGMVEKLFF.

V and J are TRBV6-1 and TRBJ1-1; the D is unclear. Germline V gene lookup returns CDR1 MNHNS and CDR2 SASEGT. The germline V and J ends were trimmed by 7 bases and 6 bases, with 9 bases remaining between them. There are 11 residues in the CDR3. In DNA, the CDR3 is TGTGCCAGCACACCCGCGGCTGAAGCTTTCTTT. Translating gives CASTPAAEAFF.

The chain carries TRBV20-1 and TRBJ1-1; no reliable D call. The germline gives CDR1 DFQATT, CDR2 SNEGSKA (reference sequence). V was cut by 4 bases and J by 5 bases, with 8 bases left in between. The CDR3 totals 11 residues. The DNA for the CDR3 is TGCAGTGCTAAAGGAGGGACTGAAGCTTTCTTT. Amino acids: CSAKGGTEAFF.

This clone showed up just once. The rearrangement uses TRBV6-1 and TRBJ1-2, with 8 bases lining up with TRBD1. Trimming at V came to 4 bases and at J to 3 bases, leaving 4 bases not matched to a gene. The CDR3 contains 14 residues. The germline V gene encodes CDR1 MNHNS and CDR2 SASEGT. CDR3 in DNA: TGTGCCAGCAGTGTTCAGGACAGGGACTATGGCTACACCTTC. Protein product: CASSVQDRDYGYTF.

The chain couples TRBV30 to TRBJ1-3; no reliable D call. V was shortened by 2 bases and J by 0 bases, with 5 bases between the two germline ends. The CDR3 has 13 amino acids. The germline V gene has CDR1 GTSNPN and CDR2 SVGIG (reference sequence). This CDR3 reads CAWSSISGNTIYF. In DNA form, the CDR3 reads TGTGCCTGGAGTAGCATCTCTGGAAACACCATATATTTT.

This clone was recorded once. This CDR3 is CASSRTGIKATEAFF. CDR3 sequence (DNA): TGTGCCAGCAGCCGGACAGGGATCAAGGCCACTGAAGCTTTCTTT. The chain joins TRBV7-9 to TRBJ1-1; 8 bases fit TRBD1. The CDR3 extends over 15 amino acids. V lost 5 bases to trimming and J lost 4 bases; unmatched junction nucleotides: 9. Germline CDR1 reads SEHNR; CDR2 reads FQNEAQ (reference sequence).